This T cell receptor (beta chain) was obtained from a study of T cell responses to AZD1222 COVID-19 vaccine. Generated by immunoSEQ multiplex PCR, the TCRdb table keeps only in-frame clones and is missing some. The data hold 120,000 or so clones, with 85% to 95% observed a single time. The source material was peripheral blood, sampled 28 days after the second AZD1222 dose. This receptor was taken from an adult who received the AZD1222 COVID-19 vaccine.

CDR3 protein: CASSTSGTGGTEAFF. As DNA, the CDR3 is TGTGCCAGTAGTACCTCAGGGACAGGGGGCACTGAAGCTTTCTTT. The chain is built from TRBV19 and TRBJ1-1, with 11 nucleotides matching TRBD1. The trim removed 4 bases at V and 4 bases at J, leaving 5 bases unmatched. The CDR3 has 15 residues. The germline V gene encodes CDR1 LNHDA and CDR2 SQIVND (reference sequence).